The sequence of this TCR beta chain was determined in a study of T-cell reconstitution after alpha-beta-depleted transplantation in children. There are many counts of this clonotype. The library targeted TCRbeta and was prepared with unique molecular identifiers. MiXCR, run by TCRdb on the PCR reads, gives a single entry per CDR3 protein. The repertoire holds hundreds of thousands of distinct CDR3 sequences, around 13% seen once, with 0.79% in the top ten. Trimming removed 1 base from V and 5 bases from J; junction bases left unmatched: 1. Germline CDR1 reads DFQATT; CDR2 reads SNEGSKA (reference sequence). This CDR3 is built from 15 residues.

This clonotype was sampled from a girl aged 2 to 9 with congenital amegakaryocytic thrombocytopenia, due to receive a stem cell transplant. The chain links TRBV20-1 to TRBJ2-2; 13 nucleotides line up with TRBD2. The sequenced sample was PBMCs, obtained before TCRalphabeta/CD19-depleted stem cell transplant. The CDR3 region has the DNA TGCAGTGCTAGAGCGACTAGCGGGAGGACCGGGGAGCTGTTTTTT. Protein: CSARATSGRTGELFF.